Presented here are 24 T cell receptor beta chains from one specimen sequenced in a study of control samples from healthy donors and cancer patients. TCRdb's table, derived via immunoSEQ multiplex PCR, lists solely in-frame clones and lacks some. This table holds some 150,000 clones, 80% to 95% found once. Sequenced material: blood. The origin of the receptors is a young man in good health.

This clone turned up a few times. The V and J genes are TRBV30 and TRBJ1-6; TRBD1 agrees at 10 bases. Per the germline V gene, CDR1 is GTSNPN and CDR2 is SVGIG (reference sequence). The CDR3 has 13 amino acids. The J segment lost 6 bases and the V segment lost 8 bases, leaving 4 bases of the junction unmatched. DNA of the CDR3: TGTGCCACCGGACAGGGGGTTAATTCACCCCTCCACTTT. Amino acid sequence: CATGQGVNSPLHF.

Here the CDR3 reads CASSEVSRSGNTIYF. The CDR3 DNA is TGTGCCAGCAGTGAAGTCTCCCGATCTGGAAACACCATATATTTT. The V call is TRBV2, the J call TRBJ1-3; the D is unclear. In germline, CDR1 is SNHLY, CDR2 FYNNEI. The V and J ends lost 1 base and 1 base respectively, with 8 bases between them. The CDR3 contains 15 residues.

V usage is TRBV27 and J usage is TRBJ1-4; the D is unclear. V lost 3 bases to trimming and J lost 7 bases, with 12 bases between them. This CDR3 spans 14 amino acids. Germline CDR1 reads MNHEY; CDR2 reads SMNVEV (reference sequence). The CDR3 DNA is TGTGCCAGCAGTTTCTCTCTGGATCGTGAAAAACTGTTTTTT. Translation: CASSFSLDREKLFF. The whole variable domain, remainder taken from reference TRBV27 and TRBJ1-4, is EAQVTQNPRYLITVTGKKLTVTCSQNMNHEYMSWYRQDPGLGLRQIYYSMNVEVTDKGDVPEGYKVSRKEKRNFPLILESPSPNQTSLYFCASSFSLDREKLFFGSGTQLSVL.

This clone appeared a single time. This sample includes further DNA sequences coding for the same CDR3. The chain combines TRBV5-1 with TRBJ2-7; 9 bases map to TRBD2. V lost 0 bases, J lost 2 bases, and 6 bases stayed unmatched. The CDR3 length is 16 residues. The germline V gene has CDR1 SGHRS and CDR2 YFSETQ. The CDR3 reads CASSLAEAGGAYEQYF. The DNA of the CDR3 is TGCGCCAGCAGCTTGGCCGAAGCGGGGGGTGCCTACGAGCAGTACTTC.

This chain connects TRBV30 to TRBJ1-1, with D possibly matching TRBD1 (5 bases). Trimming cost V 6 bases and J 1 base, with 9 bases left between them. Germline V gene lookup returns CDR1 GTSNPN and CDR2 SVGIG (reference sequence). CDR3 length: 12 amino acids. DNA of the CDR3: TGTGCCTGTCAGGGCAGGAACACTGAAGCTTTCTTT. This gives the protein CACQGRNTEAFF. The complete variable domain, with remaining parts taken from reference TRBV30 and TRBJ1-1, reads SQTIHQWPATLVQPVGSPLSLECTVEGTSNPNLYWYRQAAGRGLQLLFYSVGIGQISSEVPQNLSASRPQDRQFILSSKKLLLSDSGFYLCACQGRNTEAFFGQGTRLTVV.

In this sample, this clone turned up once. This rearrangement joins TRBV7-8 to TRBJ2-2; unclear D gene. Trimming cost V 2 bases and J 1 base, with 2 bases left between them. Germline lookup yields CDR1 SGHVS and CDR2 FQNEAQ. This CDR3 is 13 amino acids long. CDR3 sequence (DNA): TGTGCCAGCAGCTTAATGAACACCGGGGAGCTGTTTTTT. Protein sequence: CASSLMNTGELFF.

The chain couples TRBV19 to TRBJ2-7; D is perhaps TRBD2 (6 bases). Trimming removed 4 bases from V and 1 base from J, with 8 bases in between. Germline CDR1 and CDR2: LNHDA and SQIVND (reference sequence). This CDR3 is 13 amino acids long. CDR3 loop: CASSSGESYEQYF. DNA for the CDR3: TGTGCCAGTAGTAGCGGGGAGTCCTACGAGCAGTACTTC.

The chain links TRBV7-9 to TRBJ1-1, with D perhaps TRBD1 (5 bases). This CDR3 is 14 amino acids long. Germline CDR1 and CDR2: SEHNR and FQNEAQ (reference sequence). Trimming shortened V by 10 bases and J by 6 bases, and 21 bases separated the two germline ends. CDR3 residues: CATKRTGTSPEAFF. CDR3 DNA sequence: TGTGCCACCAAACGGACGGGGACCTCCCCTGAAGCTTTCTTT.

The sample holds many counts of this clone. The chain uses TRBV9 and TRBJ1-2, with 7 bases matching TRBD1. Per the germline V gene, CDR1 is SGDLS and CDR2 is YYNGEE. The CDR3 has 15 residues. J was trimmed by 5 bases and V by 2 bases; bases with no gene match: 9. Written as DNA, the CDR3 is TGTGCCAGCAGCGTTTCAGACAGGGTAGAGTATGGCTACACCTTC. It encodes CASSVSDRVEYGYTF. The whole variable domain, remainder taken from reference TRBV9 and TRBJ1-2, is DSGVTQTPKHLITATGQRVTLRCSPRSGDLSVYWYQQSLDQGLQFLIQYYNGEERAKGNILERFSAQQFPDLHSELNLSSLELGDSALYFCASSVSDRVEYGYTFGSGTRLTVV.

The chain employs TRBV2 and TRBJ2-1; D possibly matches TRBD1 or TRBD2 (5 bases each). CDR1 is SNHLY, CDR2 FYNNEI, per germline. This CDR3 region has 14 residues. V was pared by 6 bases and J by 8 bases, with 17 bases between. The CDR3 is CASRGDPLGYEQFF. DNA of the CDR3: TGTGCCAGCAGAGGGGACCCCCTCGGCTATGAGCAGTTCTTC. Based on the CDR3 plus reference TRBV2 and TRBJ2-1, the full variable domain is EPEVTQTPSHQVTQMGQEVILRCVPISNHLYFYWYRQILGQKVEFLVSFYNNEISEKSEIFDDQFSVERPDGSNFTLKIRSTKLEDSAMYFCASRGDPLGYEQFFGPGTRLTVL.

The gene calls are TRBV7-8 and TRBJ1-1; D unclear. The CDR3 sequence is 12 residues long. The germline V and J ends were trimmed by 8 bases and 2 bases, with 9 bases remaining between them. Germline values: CDR1 SGHVS, CDR2 FQNEAQ. CDR3 loop: CASRPLNTEAFF. As DNA, the CDR3 is TGTGCCAGCCGCCCCTTAAACACTGAAGCTTTCTTT. The whole variable domain, filled in from reference TRBV7-8 and TRBJ1-1, reads GAGVSQSPRYKVAKRGQDVALRCDPISGHVSLFWYQQALGQGPEFLTYFQNEAQLDKSGLPSDRFFAERPEGSVSTLKIQRTQQEDSAVYLCASRPLNTEAFFGQGTRLTVV.

The chain has TRBV19 and TRBJ1-6; 7 nucleotides align to TRBD1. The V gene end was trimmed by 3 bases and the J gene end by 6 bases; junction bases not matched to a gene: 2. The germline CDR1 and CDR2 sequences are LNHDA and SQIVND (reference sequence). This CDR3 spans 14 amino acids. CDR3 sequence reads: CASSMGTANSPLHF. CDR3 nucleotides: TGTGCCAGTAGTATGGGGACAGCTAATTCACCCCTCCACTTT.

V is TRBV9 and J is TRBJ2-2; 9 nucleotides match TRBD1. Germline-derived CDR1 and CDR2 are SGDLS and YYNGEE. The V segment lost 0 bases and the J segment 1 base; nucleotides outside the gene matches: 4. The CDR3 is 17 amino acids. The CDR3 spells CASSVAGDRVNTGELFF. For the CDR3, the DNA is TGTGCCAGCAGCGTAGCGGGGGACAGGGTGAACACCGGGGAGCTGTTTTTT.

The chain employs TRBV5-1 and TRBJ1-2, with D possibly matching TRBD1 (6 bases). The CDR3 spans 14 residues. Germline V CDR1 and CDR2: SGHRS, YFSETQ. Trimming stripped 4 bases from V and 0 bases from J, with 10 bases between. The CDR3 protein is CASSPGVPNYGYTF. CDR3 DNA: TGCGCCAGCAGCCCAGGGGTTCCTAACTATGGCTACACCTTC. The full variable domain, with the rest looked up from reference TRBV5-1 and TRBJ1-2, is KAGVTQTPRYLIKTRGQQVTLSCSPISGHRSVSWYQQTPGQGLQFLFEYFSETQRNKGNFPGRFSGRQFSNSRSEMNVSTLELGDSALYLCASSPGVPNYGYTFGSGTRLTVV.

The V gene is TRBV27, the J gene TRBJ1-6; TRBD1 matches 10 bases. V lost 6 bases and J lost 7; bases outside the gene matches: 6. This CDR3 spans 15 amino acids. The germline CDR1 and CDR2 sequences are MNHEY and SMNVEV (reference sequence). The CDR3 bases are TGTGCCAGCAGCGACAGGGGGCAGAGGAATTCACCCCTCCACTTT. As protein: CASSDRGQRNSPLHF.

The CDR3 loop is CSAEGTGGDEQYF. The CDR3, as DNA: TGCAGCGCCGAAGGGACAGGGGGTGACGAGCAGTACTTC. The chain employs TRBV29-1 and TRBJ2-7; 11 bases align to TRBD1. Germline CDR1 SQVTM, CDR2 ANQGSEA. The ends lost 7 bases at V and 5 bases at J; junction bases unmatched: 7. CDR3 length equals 13 residues.

V and J are TRBV5-1 and TRBJ1-5; 7 bases fit TRBD1. Germline lookup yields CDR1 SGHRS and CDR2 YFSETQ. J was trimmed by 3 bases and V by 0 bases; bases with no gene match: 6. CDR3 length: 16 residues. The CDR3 DNA is TGCGCCAGCAGCTTGGTCAGGGGGGGATCCAATCAGCCCCAGCATTTT. It is translated as CASSLVRGGSNQPQHF.

This chain links TRBV27 with TRBJ2-7; the match to TRBD1 covers 7 bases. J was trimmed by 0 bases and V by 6 bases; bases with no gene match: 11. The CDR3 sequence is 16 residues long. The germline V gene has CDR1 MNHEY and CDR2 SMNVEV (reference sequence). The CDR3 sequence: CASSQRGTAGSYEQYF. The CDR3, as DNA: TGTGCCAGCAGCCAACGAGGGACAGCCGGCTCCTACGAGCAGTACTTC.

The V and J genes are TRBV10-1 and TRBJ2-7; 9 bases fit TRBD1. Germline-derived CDR1 and CDR2 are WNHNN and SYGVQD (reference sequence). CDR3 length: 15 amino acids. J was trimmed by 5 bases and V by 4 bases; bases with no gene match: 9. The CDR3 DNA reads as TGCGCCAGCAGTGCGAAGACAGGGGGTCAGCACGAGCAGTACTTC. Its protein is CASSAKTGGQHEQYF.

The gene calls are TRBV5-6 and TRBJ1-4; no firm D call. CDR3 size: 16 residues. The V end lost 0 bases, the J end lost 0 bases, and 9 bases lay between the germline ends. The germline gives CDR1 SGHDT, CDR2 YYEEEE. CDR3 region: CASSLAGAATNEKLFF. CDR3 coding DNA: TGTGCCAGCAGCTTGGCGGGCGCCGCAACTAATGAAAAACTGTTTTTT.

The chain couples TRBV29-1 to TRBJ1-2, with D possibly matching TRBD1 (5 bases). Germline CDR1 and CDR2: SQVTM and ANQGSEA. V lost 7 bases and J lost 5, with 14 bases in between. The CDR3 contains 12 residues. For the CDR3, the DNA is TGCAGCGCCTCGACAGCGTCATATGGCTACACCTTC. Translation: CSASTASYGYTF.

This chain connects TRBV15 to TRBJ1-1; possibly TRBD1 for D (6 bases). With 5 bases removed from V and 2 bases from J, the gap between germline ends came to 12 bases. Germline CDR1 and CDR2: LNHNV and YYDKDF (reference sequence). The CDR3 runs to 14 residues. Here the CDR3 reads CATSARTDNTEAFF. CDR3 sequence (DNA): TGTGCCACCAGCGCCCGGACAGACAACACTGAAGCTTTCTTT.

The gene calls are TRBV12-3 or TRBV12-4 and TRBJ1-2; D might be TRBD1 (6 bases). The CDR3 is 12 residues long. Trimming took off 11 bases at V and 3 bases at J, with 13 bases between the two ends. The CDR3 region has the DNA TGTGCCGCCTCAAGGACAGACTATGGCTACACCTTC. This translates into CAASRTDYGYTF.

The V gene is TRBV7-9, the J gene TRBJ2-1, with TRBD2 matching 7 bases. V lost 1 base, J lost 4 bases, and 4 bases stayed unmatched. CDR1 and CDR2 (germline): SEHNR, FQNEAQ (reference sequence). The CDR3 length is 15 residues. The CDR3 here is CASSLGAGVYNEQFF. CDR3 DNA sequence: TGTGCCAGCAGCTTAGGTGCGGGGGTTTACAATGAGCAGTTCTTC.